These 14 T cell receptor beta chains were sequenced from one sample in a study of sequential checkpoint blockade in melanoma. Method: immunoSEQ multiplex PCR; TCRdb's copy keeps in-frame clones and lacks some. The sample shows over 15,000 clones, around 83% of them seen only once. Treatment here: randomized to nivolumab then ipilimumab (arm A) or the reverse (arm B). Sequences were derived from CD8+ T cells sorted from blood (inferred from file names), sampled from a patient given nivolumab and ipilimumab in sequence. All receptors derive from a human donor with melanoma.

This sequence joins TRBV11-2 and TRBJ1-1; D gene uncertain. Between the trimmed V and J ends, which lost 1 base and 5 bases, there was a span of 2 bases. From germline, CDR1 is SGHAT and CDR2 FQNNGV. The CDR3 extends over 11 amino acids. The DNA for the CDR3 is TGTGCCAGCAGCTTAGCGACTGAAGCTTTCTTT. Protein product: CASSLATEAFF.

This clone showed up just a few times. The V call is TRBV27, the J call TRBJ2-7; D might be TRBD2 (6 bases). The V gene's germline CDR1 is MNHEY and CDR2 SMNVEV (reference sequence). The CDR3 spans 12 residues. The germline V and J ends were trimmed by 2 bases and 7 bases, with 9 bases remaining between them. CDR3 loop: CASSLLGREQYF. The CDR3 nucleotides are TGTGCCAGCAGTTTACTGGGGAGGGAGCAGTACTTC.

The gene calls are TRBV15 and TRBJ2-1, with a weak D call TRBD1 (5 bases). The CDR3 has 16 amino acids. Germline V gives CDR1 LNHNV, CDR2 YYDKDF (reference sequence). V shed 6 bases and J shed 4 bases, with 19 bases lying between them. The DNA for the CDR3 is TGTGCCACCAGGATTACAGGATCGGGCGTATACAATGAGCAGTTCTTC. Translated, it gives CATRITGSGVYNEQFF.

This chain links TRBV9 with TRBJ2-7, with TRBD1 identical over 7 bases. The V segment lost 0 bases and the J segment 2 bases; nucleotides outside the gene matches: 2. The CDR3 runs 14 residues. Germline-derived CDR1 and CDR2 are SGDLS and YYNGEE. The CDR3 loop is CASSVDRGAYEQYF. For the CDR3, the DNA is TGTGCCAGCAGCGTAGACAGGGGTGCCTACGAGCAGTACTTC.

This clone has just one count. The rearrangement links TRBV7-9 to TRBJ2-1, with 7 bases fitting TRBD2. The CDR3 extends over 12 amino acids. CDR1 and CDR2 from the germline V gene are SEHNR and FQNEAQ (reference sequence). V trimming: 11 bases; J trimming: 10 bases; junction bases outside the gene matches: 11. CDR3 coding DNA: TGTGCCGGTGGGGGGGGGATGGGGGAGCAGTTCTTC. Translation: CAGGGGMGEQFF.

The V gene is TRBV28, the J gene TRBJ2-5, with 12 bases identical to TRBD2. Looked up from germline, CDR1 is MDHEN and CDR2 is SYDVKM. The CDR3 runs 15 residues. V was pared by 6 bases and J by 11 bases, with 13 bases of the junction left unmatched. DNA for the CDR3: TGTGCCAGCAGACCTGCTAGCGGGGGGGCGGGTGAGCAGTACTTC. It encodes CASRPASGGAGEQYF.

The gene calls are TRBV11-1 and TRBJ2-7; D is perhaps TRBD1 (6 bases). The CDR3 is made up of 15 amino acids. Trimming took off 6 bases at V and 0 bases at J, with 15 bases between the two ends. Germline V gene sequence: CDR1 SGHAT, CDR2 FQDESV (reference sequence). The CDR3 spells CASRTTGPTSYEQYF. For the CDR3, the DNA is TGTGCCAGCAGAACCACAGGGCCAACCTCCTACGAGCAGTACTTC.

The chain combines TRBV10-3 with TRBJ1-5; weak D call: TRBD1 (6 bases). CDR3 length: 16 residues. Germline V gene sequence: CDR1 ENHRY, CDR2 SYGVKD. V lost 2 bases, J lost 5 bases, and 16 bases lay in between. This CDR3 is CAISEAPGAPDQPQHF. The CDR3 bases are TGTGCCATCAGTGAGGCTCCAGGGGCCCCCGATCAGCCCCAGCATTTT.

This chain joins TRBV5-6 and TRBJ2-7; 11 positions match TRBD2. Germline CDR1 and CDR2: SGHDT and YYEEEE. J gave up 3 bases and V 6 bases, and 14 bases lay outside the gene matches. The CDR3 spans 17 residues. As DNA, the CDR3 is TGTGCCAGCACGGGGACTAGCGGAGAAAACCGACGCTACGAGCAGTACTTC. It encodes CASTGTSGENRRYEQYF.

The chain carries TRBV6-5 and TRBJ1-3; TRBD1 might be the D (5 bases). The ends were cut back, 5 bases at V and 0 bases at J, with 8 bases in the middle. This CDR3 contains 14 residues. CDR1 and CDR2 (germline): MNHEY, SVGAGI. The CDR3: CASSETDSGNTIYF. The CDR3 nucleotides are TGTGCCAGCAGTGAGACAGACTCTGGAAACACCATATATTTT.

This chain connects TRBV6-1 to TRBJ2-7; 8 nucleotides agree with TRBD1. The CDR3 has 14 amino acids. V was pared by 5 bases and J by 4 bases, with 7 bases of the junction left unmatched. CDR1 and CDR2 (germline): MNHNS, SASEGT. CDR3 amino acids: CASSRLTGVYEQYF. CDR3 DNA sequence: TGTGCCAGCAGTAGACTGACAGGGGTGTACGAGCAGTACTTC.

This chain links TRBV6-5 with TRBJ1-2, with D perhaps TRBD1 (5 bases). The CDR3 totals 16 residues. Trimming removed 0 bases from V and 5 bases from J, with 16 bases in between. CDR1 is MNHEY, CDR2 SVGAGI, per germline. The CDR3 here is CASSYSLGGGEYGYTF. CDR3 sequence (DNA): TGTGCCAGCAGTTACTCTTTGGGGGGAGGGGAGTATGGCTACACCTTC.

V usage is TRBV7-9 and J usage is TRBJ1-2; D remains unclear. Deletions cut 1 base from V and 4 bases from J, with 7 bases between. Germline V gives CDR1 SEHNR, CDR2 FQNEAQ (reference sequence). The CDR3 runs 13 residues. CDR3 loop: CASSLVQSYGYTF. The CDR3 coding sequence is TGTGCCAGCAGCTTAGTACAGAGCTATGGCTACACCTTC.

V and J are TRBV6-5 and TRBJ2-2, with D unresolved. The germline CDR1 and CDR2 sequences are MNHEY and SVGAGI. Trimming left V 4 bases short and J 5 bases short, with 11 bases between. CDR3 length: 14 residues. CDR3 in DNA: TGTGCCAGCAGTTCCGGTTATTCGACCGGGGAGCTGTTTTTT. Encoded protein: CASSSGYSTGELFF.